The 11 T cell receptor beta chains listed next were all sequenced from one sample in a study of monozygotic twins with inflammatory bowel disease. Using the 5' RACE reads, TCRdb records one entry per CDR3 protein without DNA. Reported are approximately 400,000 distinct CDR3 sequences; the ten largest clones contain approximately 2.3%. Sequenced: blood. The receptors originated from a human donor with ulcerative colitis or Crohn's disease, or a healthy co-twin of an affected twin (not recorded which).

The gene calls are TRBV4-1 and TRBJ2-7; TCRdb lists TRBD1, though no DNA is available to test this call. The CDR3 consists of 14 residues. The germline V gene encodes CDR1 MGHRA and CDR2 YSYEKL. The CDR3 loop reads CASSQETLTDTQYF.

The chain couples TRBV4-1 to TRBJ1-6. The CDR3 has 14 residues. The germline gives CDR1 MGHRA, CDR2 YSYEKL. This chain's CDR3 is CASSRDSGNSPLHF.

The CDR3 is CASSLVGQEPAEQYF. The chain links TRBV5-1 to TRBJ2-7; TCRdb's D call of TRBD2 is untestable without DNA. The germline CDR1 and CDR2 sequences are SGHRS and YFSETQ. The CDR3 length is 15 residues. Together with reference TRBV5-1 and TRBJ2-7, the CDR3 gives the full variable domain: KAGVTQTPRYLIKTRGQQVTLSCSPISGHRSVSWYQQTPGQGLQFLFEYFSETQRNKGNFPGRFSGRQFSNSRSEMNVSTLELGDSALYLCASSLVGQEPAEQYFGPGTRLTVT.

The V and J genes are TRBV18 and TRBJ2-7. Germline V lookup: CDR1 KGHSH, CDR2 LQKENI. CDR3 length: 13 amino acids. CDR3 loop: CASSPPVGWEQYF.

This chain connects TRBV7-2 to TRBJ2-2; no DNA is available, so the TRBD1 call from TCRdb remains unchecked. Germline V lookup: CDR1 SGHTA, CDR2 FQGNSA. The CDR3 is made up of 15 amino acids. Here the CDR3 reads CASSRTGLRTGELFF.

J is TRBJ1-1 and V is TRBV5-1; TCRdb's D gene call, TRBD1, goes unchecked for lack of DNA. The CDR3 totals 14 residues. Germline V gene lookup returns CDR1 SGHRS and CDR2 YFSETQ. The CDR3 region is CASSYRGRRTEAFF.

The chain combines TRBV11-2 with TRBJ2-2. Germline values: CDR1 SGHAT, CDR2 FQNNGV. This CDR3 has 12 amino acids. CDR3 sequence reads: CASSQHTGELFF.

This chain connects TRBV6-5 to TRBJ1-6; the D gene TCRdb calls, TRBD1, cannot be checked with no DNA. The CDR3 is 15 residues long. Germline V gene sequence: CDR1 MNHEY, CDR2 SVGAGI. This CDR3 reads CASSSQGQGVEPLHF.

The V and J genes are TRBV6-6 and TRBJ1-5; TCRdb lists TRBD1, though no DNA is available to test this call. From germline, CDR1 is MNHNY and CDR2 SVGAGI (reference sequence). This CDR3 comprises 14 residues. CDR3 amino acids: CATVGRQGDQPQHF.

The rearrangement uses TRBV7-3 and TRBJ2-2; TCRdb's D gene call, TRBD1, goes unchecked for lack of DNA. Looked up from germline, CDR1 is SGHTA and CDR2 is FQGTGA. The CDR3 has 15 residues. This chain's CDR3 is CASGPRGRSTGELFF.

V and J are TRBV5-1 and TRBJ2-7; TCRdb picks TRBD1, but there is no DNA to check that call. This CDR3 is 16 amino acids long. CDR1 and CDR2 from the germline V gene are SGHRS and YFSETQ. The CDR3: CASSPTYDRGRYEQYF.